This TCR beta chain is from a study of patients and donors after allogeneic stem cell transplantation. MiXCR, applied by TCRdb to the RT-PCR reads, yields one record per CDR3 protein. Of 900,000 to 1,000,000 distinct CDR3 sequences in the sample, about a sixth were seen once. The CDR3 has 10 amino acids. Germline lookup yields CDR1 DFQATT and CDR2 SNEGSKA (reference sequence). The sample consisted of blood, either unsorted or a sorted T cell fraction (not recorded which). The TCR sequence derives from a human donor who was either an allogeneic HSCT recipient or a stem cell or donor lymphocyte infusion donor (not recorded which). It is not recorded whose cells these are; they may come from a transplant donor. V usage is TRBV20-1 and J usage is TRBJ2-7, with D uncertain. The CDR3 nucleotides are TGCACCACGGCACGAGACGAGCAGTACTTC. Its translation: CTTARDEQYF.